A selection of T cell receptor beta chains follows, all from one sample in a study of cytomegalovirus exposure and HLA in healthy donors. Here immunoSEQ multiplex PCR was the method, and the copy in TCRdb shows in-frame clones only, minus some. The table shows 150,000 to 200,000 clones, with approximately 85% occurring only once. Sequencing was carried out using PBMCs. The receptors derive from a woman between 50 and 59 years old in good health and CMV-seronegative. CDR3s include the opening cysteine and the closing phenylalanine or tryptophan. D genes are given only for firm matches. Not every row has a clone size; where given, it reads once, few, many or a size class.

clone size,J gene,D gene,V gene,CDR3 protein,CDR3 DNA
-,TRBJ1-5,-,TRBV19,CASSSGGNQPQHF,TGTGCCAGTAGTTCGGGGGGCAATCAGCCCCAGCATTTT
-,TRBJ2-7,TRBD1,TRBV28,CASSPGTEPYEQYF,TGTGCCAGCAGCCCTGGGACAGAACCCTACGAGCAGTACTTC
-,TRBJ1-3,-,TRBV5-1,CASSFQGSLENTIYF,TGCGCCAGCAGCTTTCAGGGGTCGTTAGAAAACACCATATATTTT
-,TRBJ2-1,TRBD2,TRBV18,CASSARAGAGNEQFF,TGTGCCAGCTCAGCGAGGGCGGGAGCGGGGAATGAGCAGTTCTTC
-,TRBJ1-5,-,TRBV14,CASSGGGNQPQHF,TGTGCCAGCAGTGGCGGTGGCAATCAGCCCCAGCATTTT
-,TRBJ2-2,TRBD1,TRBV4-1,CASSQERAGTGATGELFF,TGCGCCAGCAGCCAAGAACGAGCCGGGACAGGGGCCACCGGGGAGCTGTTTTTT
once,TRBJ2-7,TRBD1,TRBV6-1,CASSEYPGTGYGEQYF,TGTGCCAGCAGTGAATACCCCGGGACAGGGTACGGCGAGCAGTACTTC
-,TRBJ2-1,TRBD2,TRBV5-6,CASSLSGSDEQFF,TGTGCCAGCAGTTTAAGCGGGAGCGATGAGCAGTTCTTC
-,TRBJ1-1,TRBD1,TRBV6-6,CASSRTGGVNTEAFF,TGTGCCAGCAGTAGGACAGGGGGCGTGAACACTGAAGCTTTCTTT
-,TRBJ2-1,TRBD2,TRBV6-5,CASMEGTSGYNEQFF,TGTGCCAGCATGGAGGGGACTAGCGGATACAATGAGCAGTTCTTC
once,TRBJ2-7,TRBD1,TRBV10-2,CASSEGTAYEQYF,TGCGCCAGCAGTGAGGGGACAGCCTACGAGCAGTACTTC
-,TRBJ2-7,-,TRBV28,CASRLYYEQYF,TGTGCCAGCAGGTTGTACTACGAGCAGTACTTC
-,TRBJ2-3,-,TRBV13,CASHRVTADTQYF,TGTGCCAGTCACAGGGTAACGGCAGATACGCAGTATTTT
-,TRBJ1-4,-,TRBV7-9,CASSGTENEKLFF,TGTGCCAGCAGCGGGACTGAAAATGAAAAACTGTTTTTT
few,TRBJ1-1,-,TRBV21-1,CASSKRRRNTEAFF,TGTGCCAGCAGCAAAAGGAGGAGGAACACTGAAGCTTTCTTT
-,TRBJ2-1,-,TRBV15,CATSITTVYNEQFF,TGTGCCACCAGCATAACGACAGTTTACAATGAGCAGTTCTTC
few,TRBJ1-2,TRBD1,TRBV28,CASSLGDRDQGYTF,TGTGCCAGCAGTTTAGGGGACAGGGATCAAGGCTACACCTTC
-,TRBJ2-5,TRBD2,TRBV2,CASSDASGRGSETQYF,TGTGCCAGCAGTGATGCTAGCGGGAGAGGTTCAGAGACCCAGTACTTC
-,TRBJ2-5,-,TRBV5-1,CASSPGTGQETQYF,TGCGCCAGCAGCCCCGGGACTGGCCAAGAGACCCAGTACTTC
-,TRBJ2-3,TRBD2,TRBV13,CASSPSGSSGWDTQYF,TGTGCCAGCAGCCCCAGCGGGAGCAGCGGGTGGGATACGCAGTATTTT
-,TRBJ2-5,TRBD2,TRBV7-6,CASSAGPAGVQETQYF,TGTGCCAGCAGCGCGGGCCCAGCGGGAGTCCAAGAGACCCAGTACTTC
-,TRBJ2-7,TRBD2,TRBV30,CATVGTSGNYEQYF,TGTGCCACAGTTGGGACTAGCGGGAACTACGAGCAGTACTTC
-,TRBJ2-1,-,TRBV5-1,CASSLVVGAYEQFF,TGCGCCAGCAGCTTGGTGGTAGGGGCGTATGAGCAGTTCTTC
once,TRBJ2-3,-,TRBV28,CASRTRGTDTQYF,TGTGCCAGCAGGACTAGAGGCACAGATACGCAGTATTTT
-,TRBJ1-5,-,TRBV6-5,CASSSVYNQPQHF,TGTGCCAGCAGTTCAGTATACAATCAGCCCCAGCATTTT
-,TRBJ1-5,-,TRBV2,CASTERGKGSNQPQHF,TGTGCCAGCACCGAGAGGGGGAAGGGGAGCAATCAGCCCCAGCATTTT
-,TRBJ2-7,TRBD1,TRBV9,CASSVTGLFGDEQYF,TGTGCCAGCAGCGTGACAGGGCTGTTCGGGGACGAGCAGTACTTC
-,TRBJ2-7,-,TRBV6-5,CASSYVAPPGEQYF,TGTGCCAGCAGTTACGTAGCGCCGCCGGGGGAGCAGTACTTC
once,TRBJ2-7,TRBD2,TRBV6-5,CASSQSGRKYEQYF,TGTGCCAGCAGCCAAAGCGGGAGGAAGTACGAGCAGTACTTC
-,TRBJ2-3,-,TRBV5-1,CASSLAGDTQYF,TGCGCCAGCAGCTTGGCGGGGGATACGCAGTATTTT
-,TRBJ2-7,TRBD1,TRBV11-2,CASSFGTGDTYEQYF,TGTGCCAGCAGCTTCGGGACAGGCGATACCTACGAGCAGTACTTC
once,TRBJ2-1,TRBD1,TRBV7-8,CASSPGTGVYNEQFF,TGTGCCAGCAGCCCGGGGACAGGGGTGTACAATGAGCAGTTCTTC
-,TRBJ2-1,TRBD2,TRBV5-4,CASSSSGGRGNEQFF,TGTGCCAGCAGCTCGAGCGGGGGACGGGGCAATGAGCAGTTCTTC
-,TRBJ1-1,-,TRBV19,CASSPTRQFGLGTEAFF,TGTGCCAGTAGTCCCACCCGACAGTTCGGTCTGGGCACTGAAGCTTTCTTT
-,TRBJ2-1,TRBD2,TRBV28,CASSFGLAGTPRWFF,TGTGCCAGCAGTTTTGGGCTAGCGGGGACCCCACGGTGGTTCTTC
-,TRBJ1-6,TRBD1,TRBV14,CASSPGTGWNSPLHF,TGTGCCAGCAGCCCTGGGACAGGGTGGAATTCACCCCTCCACTTT
-,TRBJ2-2,-,TRBV7-9,CASSSGLLSGELFF,TGTGCCAGCAGCTCGGGACTTCTATCCGGGGAGCTGTTTTTT
-,TRBJ1-5,-,TRBV28,CASSFPGGNNQPQHF,TGTGCCAGCAGTTTCCCGGGTGGAAACAATCAGCCCCAGCATTTT
-,TRBJ2-1,TRBD1,TRBV28,CASLGQPYNEQFF,TGTGCCAGCCTGGGACAGCCCTACAATGAGCAGTTCTTC
-,TRBJ2-2,TRBD2,TRBV4-1,CASSQFLAGVGTGELFF,TGCGCCAGCAGCCAGTTTCTAGCGGGAGTGGGCACCGGGGAGCTGTTTTTT
-,TRBJ1-1,-,TRBV7-9,CASSPQGYTEAFF,TGTGCCAGCAGCCCGCAGGGTTACACTGAAGCTTTCTTT
-,TRBJ2-3,TRBD2,TRBV5-6,CASSPPPAGGPADTQYF,TGTGCCAGCAGCCCCCCCCCAGCGGGAGGGCCGGCAGATACGCAGTATTTT
-,TRBJ2-7,-,TRBV28,CASSFGQGSFYEQYF,TGTGCCAGCAGTTTTGGGCAGGGGTCCTTCTACGAGCAGTACTTC
-,TRBJ1-5,-,TRBV28,CASSLNNQPQHF,TGTGCCAGCAGTCTAAACAATCAGCCCCAGCATTTT
-,TRBJ2-2,TRBD2,TRBV29-1,CSVVDGRAIGELFF,TGCAGCGTTGTTGATGGGAGGGCCATCGGGGAGCTGTTTTTT
-,TRBJ1-2,-,TRBV7-9,CSSSLDRTSYGYTF,TGTTCCAGCAGCTTAGACAGGACCTCCTATGGCTACACCTTC
-,TRBJ2-7,TRBD2,TRBV6-5,CATGLAEFEQYF,TGTGCCACGGGACTAGCGGAGTTCGAGCAGTACTTC
-,TRBJ1-2,TRBD1,TRBV7-9,CSSSSPGQGWVGYTF,TGTTCCAGCAGCTCTCCGGGACAGGGGTGGGTCGGCTACACCTTC
once,TRBJ1-2,-,TRBV15,CATSRDRAALRGGYTF,TGTGCCACCAGCAGAGATCGGGCAGCCCTTCGGGGGGGCTACACCTTC
-,TRBJ1-5,-,TRBV27,CASRGASNQPQHF,TGTGCCAGCAGAGGGGCGAGCAATCAGCCCCAGCATTTT
-,TRBJ2-7,TRBD2,TRBV7-8,CASSLGLAGGSPTYEQYF,TGTGCCAGCAGCTTGGGACTAGCGGGAGGGTCTCCAACCTACGAGCAGTACTTC
-,TRBJ1-1,-,TRBV5-1,CASSFGPDRLNTEAFF,TGCGCCAGCAGCTTTGGGCCCGACAGATTGAACACTGAAGCTTTCTTT
-,TRBJ2-3,TRBD2,TRBV5-4,CASSLAPSGGVDTQYF,TGTGCCAGCAGCTTGGCTCCTAGCGGGGGGGTAGATACGCAGTATTTT
-,TRBJ1-1,-,TRBV18,CASSPYDSGNTEAFF,TGTGCCAGCTCACCATACGACAGTGGGAACACTGAAGCTTTCTTT